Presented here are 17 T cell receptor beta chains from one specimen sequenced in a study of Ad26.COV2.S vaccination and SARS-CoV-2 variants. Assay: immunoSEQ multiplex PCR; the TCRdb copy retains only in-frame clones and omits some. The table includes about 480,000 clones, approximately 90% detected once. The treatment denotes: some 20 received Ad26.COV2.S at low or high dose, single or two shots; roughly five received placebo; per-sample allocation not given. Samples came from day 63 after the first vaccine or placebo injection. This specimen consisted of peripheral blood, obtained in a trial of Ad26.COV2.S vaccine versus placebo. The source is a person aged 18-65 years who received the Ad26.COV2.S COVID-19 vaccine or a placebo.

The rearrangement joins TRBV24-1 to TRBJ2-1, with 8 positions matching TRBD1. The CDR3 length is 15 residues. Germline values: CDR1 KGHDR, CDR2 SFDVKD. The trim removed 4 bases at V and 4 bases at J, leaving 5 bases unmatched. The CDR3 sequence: CATSDRDRQYNEQFF. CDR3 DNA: TGTGCCACCAGTGACAGGGACAGGCAATACAATGAGCAGTTCTTC.

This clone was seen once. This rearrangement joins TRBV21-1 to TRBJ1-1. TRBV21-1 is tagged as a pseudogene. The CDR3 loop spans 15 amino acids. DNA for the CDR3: TGTGCCAGCAGCAAACTCGGGAGGGCGCGCACTGAAGCTTTCTTT. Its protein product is CASSKLGRARTEAFF.

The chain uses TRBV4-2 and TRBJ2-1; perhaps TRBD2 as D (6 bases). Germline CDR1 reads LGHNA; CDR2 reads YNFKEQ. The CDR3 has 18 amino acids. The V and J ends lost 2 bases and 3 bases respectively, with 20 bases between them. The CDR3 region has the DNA TGTGCCAGCAGCCAAACCCCTGGAGGGGCAACCGGCTACAATGAGCAGTTCTTC. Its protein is CASSQTPGGATGYNEQFF.

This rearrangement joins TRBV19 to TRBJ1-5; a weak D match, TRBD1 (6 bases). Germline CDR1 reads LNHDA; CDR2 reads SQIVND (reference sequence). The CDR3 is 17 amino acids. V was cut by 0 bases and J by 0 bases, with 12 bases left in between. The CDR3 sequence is CASSIDIGGYSNQPQHF. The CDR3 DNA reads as TGTGCCAGTAGTATAGATATAGGGGGATATAGCAATCAGCCCCAGCATTTT. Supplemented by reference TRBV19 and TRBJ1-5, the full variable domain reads DGGITQSPKYLFRKEGQNVTLSCEQNLNHDAMYWYRQDPGQGLRLIYYSQIVNDFQKGDIAEGYSVSREKKESFPLTVTSAQKNPTAFYLCASSIDIGGYSNQPQHFGDGTRLSIL.

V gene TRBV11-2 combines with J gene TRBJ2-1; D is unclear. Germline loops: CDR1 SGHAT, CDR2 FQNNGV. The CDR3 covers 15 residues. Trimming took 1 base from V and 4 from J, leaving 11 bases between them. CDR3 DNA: TGTGCCAGCAGCTTAGGAACCGTAGGTTACAATGAGCAGTTCTTC. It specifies CASSLGTVGYNEQFF.

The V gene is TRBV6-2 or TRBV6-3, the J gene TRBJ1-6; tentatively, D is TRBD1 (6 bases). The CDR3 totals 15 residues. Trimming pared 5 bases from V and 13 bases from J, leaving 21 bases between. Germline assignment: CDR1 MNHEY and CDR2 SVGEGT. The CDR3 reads CASSAPDSLHPPLHF. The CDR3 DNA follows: TGTGCCAGCAGTGCCCCGGACAGCTTACATCCTCCCCTCCACTTT.

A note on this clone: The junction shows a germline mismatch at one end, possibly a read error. CDR3 residues: CASSPEPRTGGRRDF. CDR3 sequence (DNA): TGTGCCAGCAGCCCCGAACCCCGGACAGGGGGCCGGAGGGACTTC. The V call is TRBV5-6, the J call TRBJ1-2, with 11 bases matching TRBD1. This CDR3 has 15 residues. The germline V gene encodes CDR1 SGHDT and CDR2 YYEEEE.

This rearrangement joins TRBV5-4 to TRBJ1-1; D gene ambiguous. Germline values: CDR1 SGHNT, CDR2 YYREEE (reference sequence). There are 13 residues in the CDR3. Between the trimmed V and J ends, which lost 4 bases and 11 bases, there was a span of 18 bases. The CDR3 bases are TGTGCCAGCAGCCCCGGTCCTCTGGGTGGGGCTTTCTTT. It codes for CASSPGPLGGAFF.

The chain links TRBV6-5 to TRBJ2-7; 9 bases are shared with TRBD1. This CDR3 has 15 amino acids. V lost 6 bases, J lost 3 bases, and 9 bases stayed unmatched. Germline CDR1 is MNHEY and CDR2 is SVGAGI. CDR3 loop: CASRVSGTGLYEQYF. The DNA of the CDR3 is TGTGCCAGCAGAGTCTCCGGGACAGGGCTCTACGAGCAGTACTTC.

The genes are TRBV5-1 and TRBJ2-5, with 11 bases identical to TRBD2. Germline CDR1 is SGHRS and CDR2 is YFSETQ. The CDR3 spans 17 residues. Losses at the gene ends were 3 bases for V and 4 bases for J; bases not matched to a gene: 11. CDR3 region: CASSSETSGILGETQYF. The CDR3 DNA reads TGCGCCAGCAGCTCGGAGACTAGCGGGATATTGGGAGAGACCCAGTACTTC.

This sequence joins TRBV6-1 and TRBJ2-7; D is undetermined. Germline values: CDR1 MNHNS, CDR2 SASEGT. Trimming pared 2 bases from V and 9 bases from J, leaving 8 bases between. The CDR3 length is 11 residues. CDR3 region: CASSEQVMQYF. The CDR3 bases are TGTGCCAGCAGTGAACAAGTTATGCAGTACTTC.

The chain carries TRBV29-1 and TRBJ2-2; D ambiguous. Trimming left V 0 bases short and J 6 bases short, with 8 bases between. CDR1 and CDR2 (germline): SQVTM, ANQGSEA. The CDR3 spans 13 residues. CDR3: CSVEDRRSGELFF. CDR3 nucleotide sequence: TGCAGCGTTGAAGATCGAAGGTCCGGGGAGCTGTTTTTT.

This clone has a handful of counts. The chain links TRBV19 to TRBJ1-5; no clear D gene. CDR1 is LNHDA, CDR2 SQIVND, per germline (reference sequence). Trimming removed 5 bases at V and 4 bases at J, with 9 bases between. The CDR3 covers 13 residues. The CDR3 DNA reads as TGTGCCAGTAGTGAGGTCCCGAATCAGCCCCAGCATTTT. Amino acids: CASSEVPNQPQHF.

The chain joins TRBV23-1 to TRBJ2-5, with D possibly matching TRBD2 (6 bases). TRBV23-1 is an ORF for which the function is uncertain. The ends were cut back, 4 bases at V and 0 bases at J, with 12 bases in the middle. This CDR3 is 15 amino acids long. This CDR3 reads CASSPNSGYQETQYF. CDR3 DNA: TGCGCCAGCAGTCCGAACAGCGGGTACCAAGAGACCCAGTACTTC.

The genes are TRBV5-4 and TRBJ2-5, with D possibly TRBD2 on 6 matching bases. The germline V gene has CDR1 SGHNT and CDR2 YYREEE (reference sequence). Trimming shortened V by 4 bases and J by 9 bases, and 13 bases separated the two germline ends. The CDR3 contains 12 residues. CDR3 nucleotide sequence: TGTGCCAGCAGCCTGCAGGCGGGGCCCCAGTACTTC. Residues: CASSLQAGPQYF. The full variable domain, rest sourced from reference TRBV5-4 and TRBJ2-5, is ETGVTQSPTHLIKTRGQQVTLRCSSQSGHNTVSWYQQALGQGPQFIFQYYREEENGRGNFPPRFSGLQFPNYSSELNVNALELDDSALYLCASSLQAGPQYFGPGTRLLVL.

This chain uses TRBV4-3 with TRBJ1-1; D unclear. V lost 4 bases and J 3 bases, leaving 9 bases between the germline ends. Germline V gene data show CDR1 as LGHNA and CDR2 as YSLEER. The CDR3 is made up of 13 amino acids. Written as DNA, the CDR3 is TGCGCCAGCAGCCTTGGACCGGACACTGAAGCTTTCTTT. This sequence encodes CASSLGPDTEAFF.

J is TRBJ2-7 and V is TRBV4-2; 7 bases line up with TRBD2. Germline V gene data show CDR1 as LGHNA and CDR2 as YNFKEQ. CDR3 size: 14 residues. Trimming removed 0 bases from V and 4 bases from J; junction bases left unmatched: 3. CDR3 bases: TGTGCCAGCAGCCAAGAAAAGGGAGGGTACGAGCAGTACTTC. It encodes CASSQEKGGYEQYF.